This T cell receptor (beta chain) was sequenced in a study of T cell repertoires in cytomegalovirus infection. The CDR3 contains 14 residues. V was shortened by 2 bases and J by 5 bases, with 13 bases between the two germline ends. The V gene's germline CDR1 is SGHNT and CDR2 YYREEE (reference sequence). TCRdb analysed the reads with MiXCR anew, one entry per CDR3 protein. The data show about 530,000 distinct CDR3 sequences, around 27% seen once. On this clonotype: Its antigen is undetermined.

Notes on the study in general: Summed frequency of public TCR beta families distinguished CMV carriers with the relevant HLA.

Sequencing was performed on PBMCs. The receptor was isolated from a human donor in good health (CMV status not recorded). Some clones in this sample may be carry-over from other donors' samples. The chain links TRBV5-4 to TRBJ2-5, with D unclear. The CDR3 protein is CASSFDSLSETQYF. CDR3 coding DNA: TGTGCCAGCAGCTTCGACTCCCTTTCCGAGACCCAGTACTTC.